The TCR beta chain described here comes from a study of blood T cell repertoires in COVID-19 (dated by TCRdb to about 2020). With regard to the full study: The collaborator samples originated in the United States, Italy and Spain and spanned the acute and convalescent phases of COVID-19. The prospective study material was composed of cDNA or gDNA derived from T cells, B-cell-depleted T cells, or PBMCs. Deeply sampled blood TCRbeta repertoires from subjects exposed to, actively infected with, or recovered from COVID-19 were included in the dataset. A freely available public database, intended as a resource for researchers studying the immune response to SARS-CoV-2, is where the repertoires were released. Samples came from the ongoing ImmuneRACE study (first 160 participants) plus 1,254 subjects from 6 global collaborators. A de-identified subject ID, COVID-19 status, age in years and sex were almost always included in the sample metadata. HLA class I and class II types, where available, came from metadata supplied by the sample provider rather than from assay-based typing. The research as a whole found: The amount of clinical and demographic metadata varied by source and participant and was provided uncurated.

Whole blood was collected in K2EDTA tubes by collaborating institutions according to the institutions' own protocols. For TCRbeta analysis, collaborators shipped samples in one of three forms: frozen whole blood, isolated PBMCs, or DNA extracted from either of those sample types. V and J lose 1 base and 2 bases, and a span of 6 bases separates them. CDR1 and CDR2 were assigned from the germline V gene as SGHAT and FQNNGV. From the cysteine through the phenylalanine, the CDR3 covers 13 amino acids. Solely the CDR3 DNA is kept, with 39 bases framed from the first base. TCRbeta CDR3 regions were amplified from genomic DNA using the immunoSEQ Assay, a bias-controlled multiplex PCR. As for the original processing: The number of nucleated cells in each sample was estimated by amplification of reference gene primers within the assay. Sequence reads were collapsed and filtered to measure the absolute abundance of every unique TCRbeta CDR3 rearrangement. Productive Simpson clonality was computed per sample as the square root of Simpson's diversity index over productive rearrangements. TCRdb holds this immuneACCESS table with in-frame rearrangements only. Some clones are missing; in checked studies, unresolved V genes explain under half, and the rest has no known cause. The V and J calls and clone size were taken over from that table, and D and trimming were inferred from the DNA. Here the sample has 300,000 to 450,000 clones; 85% occur a single time. The ten largest clones take up under 4% of the sample.

About this clone itself: The target of this receptor is not known. Within one base of it there is no much larger clone, and no base qualities were kept.

The sample was peripheral blood. This clonotype was sampled from a woman aged 18-29 years with acute or convalescent COVID-19. The rearranged segments are TRBV11-2 and TRBJ2-7; tentative D gene TRBD2, with 5 bases matching. The base sequence is TGTGCCAGCAGCTTAGGAGGGACCTACGAGCAGTACTTC. Translated, this is CASSLGGTYEQYF.